This T cell receptor beta chain was obtained from a study of OX40 agonist ivuxolimab in advanced cancers. Baseline was the first blood sampling point, followed by cycle 4 day 1 and cycle 7 day 1. Clones were sequenced by immunoSEQ multiplex PCR, and TCRdb holds only the in-frame ones, with some missing. The table lists roughly 20,000 clones, approximately 83% of them singletons. CDR3 length: 18 residues. Trimming took 1 base from V and 5 from J; bases not matched to a gene: 13. Germline V gives CDR1 MDHEN, CDR2 SYDVKM. This clone rates as medium-sized (0.01 to 0.1%). V and J are TRBV28 and TRBJ2-3, with 9 positions matching TRBD2. The source of this sequence is an adult with an advanced solid tumor such as melanoma, head and neck, liver or kidney cancer. Sequencing used CD4+ or CD8+ T cells sorted from blood, obtained in a trial of the OX40 agonist ivuxolimab. DNA of the CDR3: TGTGCCAGCAGTTTATTTCTGGCGGGAGGGGACGGGAAAGATACGCAGTATTTT. This codes for CASSLFLAGGDGKDTQYF.